This section outlines one T cell receptor beta chain sequence together with its context. This specimen belongs to a study of cytomegalovirus exposure and HLA in healthy donors. The CDR3 spans 14 residues. The V gene's germline CDR1 is SGHRS and CDR2 YFSETQ. Trimming removed 4 bases at V and 3 bases at J, with 10 bases between. The study ran its PCR with 60 Vbeta and 13 Jbeta primers. Profiled with immunoSEQ multiplex PCR; TCRdb holds only in-frame clones, not every one. The sample has 150,000 to 190,000 clones, 70% to 85% seen once. The V gene is TRBV5-1, the J gene TRBJ2-2, with D tentatively TRBD2 (5 bases). Specimen: PBMCs. This TCR was sampled from a woman aged 45-65 years in good health and CMV-seropositive. CDR3 residues: CASSLIGDTGELFF. DNA for the CDR3: TGCGCCAGCAGCCTCATCGGGGACACCGGGGAGCTGTTTTTT.